What follows are 25 T cell receptor beta chains derived from one specimen sequenced in a study of cytomegalovirus exposure and HLA in healthy donors. PCR employed 60 Vbeta and 13 Jbeta primers. The protocol was immunoSEQ multiplex PCR, while the TCRdb copy is restricted to in-frame clones and leaves out a portion. The sample has some 150,000 clones, over 75% seen once. Sequencing was carried out using PBMCs. The receptors stem from a male donor in good health and CMV-seronegative.

The chain employs TRBV5-1 and TRBJ1-1, with D perhaps TRBD1 (5 bases). CDR3 length: 14 residues. Germline V gene lookup returns CDR1 SGHRS and CDR2 YFSETQ. V was shortened by 4 bases and J by 0 bases, with 10 bases between the two germline ends. CDR3 residues: CASSPGGVNTEAFF. In nucleotides, the CDR3 is TGCGCCAGCAGCCCCGGAGGGGTGAACACTGAAGCTTTCTTT.

V is TRBV14 and J is TRBJ2-1; 11 nucleotides agree with TRBD2. The germline gives CDR1 SGHDN, CDR2 FVKESK. Trimming cost V 4 bases and J 5 bases; bases outside gene matches: 7. This CDR3 has 16 residues. CDR3 in amino acids: CASSLTSGITNNEQFF. CDR3 bases: TGTGCCAGCAGCCTGACTAGCGGGATTACTAACAATGAGCAGTTCTTC.

This clone was detected only a few times. This chain links TRBV30 with TRBJ1-6; TRBD1 aligns across 8 bases. The CDR3 loop spans 16 amino acids. The germline CDR1 and CDR2 sequences are GTSNPN and SVGIG (reference sequence). Unmatched junction bases numbered 4, after V lost 1 base and J lost 2 bases. CDR3 coding DNA: TGTGCCTGGAGTGACGGACAGGGCACCTATAATTCACCCCTCCACTTT. This translates into CAWSDGQGTYNSPLHF.

The gene calls are TRBV30 and TRBJ2-1, with 8 bases aligning to TRBD2. The CDR3 spans 13 residues. Trimming cost V 3 bases and J 9 bases; bases outside gene matches: 7. The germline V gene has CDR1 GTSNPN and CDR2 SVGIG (reference sequence). The CDR3 DNA follows: TGTGCCTGGAGCCCCAGCGGGAGCAGTGAGCAGTTCTTC. Translation: CAWSPSGSSEQFF.

The chain combines TRBV5-1 with TRBJ1-1; a weak D match, TRBD1 (6 bases). The CDR3 has 14 amino acids. CDR1 and CDR2 (germline): SGHRS, YFSETQ. V lost 4 bases to trimming and J lost 2 bases, with 12 bases between them. For the CDR3, the DNA is TGCGCCAGCAGCATAGCCGGGACAAACACTGAAGCTTTCTTT. Its translation: CASSIAGTNTEAFF.

This clone was seen a handful of times. This rearrangement joins TRBV11-3 to TRBJ2-2, with D possibly being TRBD2 (5 bases). The V and J ends lost 0 bases and 5 bases respectively, with 13 bases between them. The CDR3 length is 16 residues. The germline V gene has CDR1 SGHNT and CDR2 YENEEA. The CDR3 protein is CASSLEGSRGTGELFF. In DNA, the CDR3 is TGTGCCAGCAGCTTAGAAGGGTCGAGAGGGACCGGGGAGCTGTTTTTT. Complete variable domain (other parts from reference TRBV11-3 and TRBJ2-2): EAGVVQSPRYKIIEKKQPVAFWCNPISGHNTLYWYLQNLGQGPELLIRYENEEAVDDSQLPKDRFSAERLKGVDSTLKIQPAELGDSAVYLCASSLEGSRGTGELFFGEGSRLTVL.

The CDR3 reads CASSQPGQRISGNTIYF. The CDR3 DNA is TGCGCCAGCAGCCAGCCGGGACAACGCATATCTGGAAACACCATATATTTT. J is TRBJ1-3 and V is TRBV4-1, with a possible D match to TRBD1 (6 bases). Trimming removed 3 bases at V and 1 base at J, with 16 bases between. Germline CDR1 and CDR2: MGHRA and YSYEKL. The CDR3 is 17 residues long.

The chain recombines TRBV7-2 with TRBJ1-5; the match to TRBD1 covers 7 bases. Germline CDR1 reads SGHTA; CDR2 reads FQGNSA. This CDR3 spans 14 amino acids. The V gene end was trimmed by 1 base and the J gene end by 7 bases; junction bases not matched to a gene: 4. Here the CDR3 DNA reads TGTGCCAGCAGCTTAGACAGGGGTGGACAGCCCCAGCATTTT. It yields the protein CASSLDRGGQPQHF.

The chain joins TRBV7-8 to TRBJ1-1, with D possibly TRBD1 on 6 matching bases. Germline V CDR1 and CDR2: SGHVS, FQNEAQ. The CDR3 is 15 amino acids. Between the trimmed V and J ends, which lost 0 bases and 7 bases, there was a span of 15 bases. CDR3 protein: CASSLAVGRGYEAFF. In DNA form, the CDR3 reads TGTGCCAGCAGCTTAGCTGTGGGCAGGGGTTATGAAGCTTTCTTT.

V is TRBV4-1 and J is TRBJ1-6, with 7 bases that match TRBD1. Germline values: CDR1 MGHRA, CDR2 YSYEKL. The length of the CDR3 is 17 residues. V trimming: 0 bases; J trimming: 4 bases; junction bases outside the gene matches: 6. The DNA of the CDR3 is TGCGCCAGCAGCCAAGACTCCGGGACAGCTTATAATTCACCCCTCCACTTT. Its protein is CASSQDSGTAYNSPLHF.

The chain links TRBV7-3 to TRBJ2-5; 9 nucleotides align to TRBD2. Trimming cost V 2 bases and J 2 bases; bases outside gene matches: 9. There are 17 residues in the CDR3. CDR1 is SGHTA, CDR2 FQGTGA, per germline. CDR3 nucleotides: TGTGCCAGCAGCTTAGGGGGGGCTAGCGGGGATCAAGAGACCCAGTACTTC. Translating it yields CASSLGGASGDQETQYF.

This clone was seen only a few times. The V call is TRBV27, the J call TRBJ2-1; weak D call: TRBD1 (6 bases). The CDR3 runs to 16 residues. V was pared by 6 bases and J by 6 bases, with 21 bases between. Germline assignment: CDR1 MNHEY and CDR2 SMNVEV (reference sequence). CDR3 nucleotide sequence: TGTGCCAGCAGCCCCCGGCGGCAGGGGCCTAGCAATGAGCAGTTCTTC. It specifies CASSPRRQGPSNEQFF.

The J gene is TRBJ1-1, the V gene TRBV6-5; 9 positions match TRBD1. Germline values: CDR1 MNHEY, CDR2 SVGAGI. The CDR3 has 13 amino acids. J was trimmed by 7 bases and V by 8 bases; bases with no gene match: 8. The CDR3 loop is CASAPWTGVEAFF. The CDR3, as DNA: TGTGCCAGCGCCCCTTGGACAGGGGTTGAAGCTTTCTTT.

This clone was counted a few times. The rearrangement joins TRBV2 to TRBJ1-2, with TRBD1 identical over 7 bases. The V gene end was trimmed by 6 bases and the J gene end by 4 bases; junction bases not matched to a gene: 5. The germline CDR1 and CDR2 sequences are SNHLY and FYNNEI. The CDR3 spans 13 residues. For the CDR3, the DNA is TGTGCCAGCAGGGAGGACAGGCCCTATGGCTACACCTTC. Amino acids: CASREDRPYGYTF.

The chain is built from TRBV6-5 and TRBJ2-4; D not resolved. Germline lookup yields CDR1 MNHEY and CDR2 SVGAGI. This CDR3 contains 12 residues. Trimming removed 7 bases at V and 8 bases at J, with 12 bases between. CDR3 in DNA: TGTGCCAGCAAGAGCTCCTCGGACATTCAGTACTTC. Its translation is CASKSSSDIQYF.

This clone was counted a few times. The chain links TRBV7-6 to TRBJ1-1; possible D gene TRBD1, 5 bases. This CDR3 contains 16 residues. Between the trimmed V and J ends, which lost 1 base and 5 bases, there was a span of 17 bases. Germline V CDR1 and CDR2: SGHVS, FNYEAQ. CDR3 sequence: CASSLGWGRTSTEAFF. CDR3 nucleotides: TGTGCCAGCAGCTTAGGATGGGGCAGAACCTCAACTGAAGCTTTCTTT. Full variable domain (remainder filled in from reference TRBV7-6 and TRBJ1-1): GAGVSQSPRYKVTKRGQDVALRCDPISGHVSLYWYRQALGQGPEFLTYFNYEAQQDKSGLPNDRFSAERPEGSISTLTIQRTEQRDSAMYRCASSLGWGRTSTEAFFGQGTRLTVV.

The chain uses TRBV7-3 and TRBJ2-2; 8 nucleotides align to TRBD1. The V and J ends lost 6 bases and 3 bases, in that order; junction bases with no gene match: 6. The length of the CDR3 is 15 residues. Germline V CDR1 and CDR2: SGHTA, FQGTGA. CDR3 DNA: TGTGCCAGCAGTCCAGGACAGGGCTACACCGGGGAGCTGTTTTTT. Protein sequence: CASSPGQGYTGELFF.

Only a few counts were recorded for this clone. The chain carries TRBV11-3 and TRBJ1-2; D remains ambiguous. Per germline, CDR1 SGHNT and CDR2 YENEEA. The CDR3 extends over 14 amino acids. With 0 bases removed from V and 4 bases from J, the gap between germline ends came to 9 bases. The CDR3 is CASSLDGFGYGYTF. The CDR3 region has the DNA TGTGCCAGCAGCTTAGACGGGTTCGGCTATGGCTACACCTTC.

This clone was recorded a few times. The chain is built from TRBV9 and TRBJ1-2; unclear D gene. V shed 0 bases and J shed 1 base, with 10 bases lying between them. Germline-derived CDR1 and CDR2 are SGDLS and YYNGEE. CDR3 length: 15 amino acids. The CDR3 region has the DNA TGTGCCAGCAGCGTAGAAATAGGGAGTAACTATGGCTACACCTTC. Its translation is CASSVEIGSNYGYTF.

J is TRBJ1-2 and V is TRBV11-3, with D hard to call. CDR3 length equals 12 residues. The germline CDR1 and CDR2 sequences are SGHNT and YENEEA. The ends were cut back, 0 bases at V and 4 bases at J, with 3 bases in the middle. This CDR3 is CASSLDGYGYTF. Written as DNA, the CDR3 is TGTGCCAGCAGCTTAGACGGCTATGGCTACACCTTC. Complete variable domain (other parts from reference TRBV11-3 and TRBJ1-2): EAGVVQSPRYKIIEKKQPVAFWCNPISGHNTLYWYLQNLGQGPELLIRYENEEAVDDSQLPKDRFSAERLKGVDSTLKIQPAELGDSAVYLCASSLDGYGYTFGSGTRLTVV.

This chain links TRBV28 with TRBJ2-3; D is ambiguous. The CDR3 spans 13 residues. Looked up from germline, CDR1 is MDHEN and CDR2 is SYDVKM. V was clipped by 2 bases and J by 8 bases, with 11 bases between them. The CDR3 sequence: CASSLGRAATQYF. The CDR3 coding sequence is TGTGCCAGCAGTTTAGGGCGCGCAGCTACGCAGTATTTT.

The rearrangement joins TRBV6-5 to TRBJ2-5; TRBD1 matches 8 bases. The J segment lost 4 bases and the V segment lost 0 bases, leaving 1 base of the junction unmatched. Germline assignment: CDR1 MNHEY and CDR2 SVGAGI. The CDR3 contains 14 residues. The CDR3 protein is CASSYSQGVETQYF. In nucleotides, the CDR3 is TGTGCCAGCAGTTACTCACAGGGGGTAGAGACCCAGTACTTC.

This sequence joins TRBV29-1 and TRBJ1-2; no reliable D call. Trimming stripped 3 bases from V and 4 bases from J, with 9 bases between. The CDR3 runs to 12 residues. Germline V gives CDR1 SQVTM, CDR2 ANQGSEA. As DNA, the CDR3 is TGCAGCGTTGACCAGGCGGGCTATGGCTACACCTTC. This translates into CSVDQAGYGYTF.

The chain couples TRBV19 to TRBJ1-3, with a weak D call TRBD1 (5 bases). Germline values: CDR1 LNHDA, CDR2 SQIVND (reference sequence). Trimming removed 5 bases from V and 4 bases from J, with 24 bases in between. The CDR3 spans 18 residues. CDR3 in DNA: TGTGCCAGTAGTTACCCGGGACTCAATGTGGCTCGCGGAAACACCATATATTTT. Its translation: CASSYPGLNVARGNTIYF. The variable domain in full, completed from reference TRBV19 and TRBJ1-3, reads DGGITQSPKYLFRKEGQNVTLSCEQNLNHDAMYWYRQDPGQGLRLIYYSQIVNDFQKGDIAEGYSVSREKKESFPLTVTSAQKNPTAFYLCASSYPGLNVARGNTIYFGEGSWLTVV.

This chain joins TRBV7-9 and TRBJ1-1; possible D gene TRBD1, 5 bases. The V gene lost 3 bases and the J gene lost 4 bases, with 18 bases spanning the gap. The CDR3 has 16 amino acids. In germline, CDR1 is SEHNR, CDR2 FQNEAQ (reference sequence). As DNA, the CDR3 is TGTGCCAGCAGCTTTGTCCTTTCTGGGGCAGGCACTGAAGCTTTCTTT. Its translation is CASSFVLSGAGTEAFF.